The 29 T cell receptor beta chains presented below share a single source sample, sequenced in a study of cytomegalovirus exposure and HLA in healthy donors. Sequencing was performed with immunoSEQ multiplex PCR; in TCRdb, only in-frame clones are kept and a portion is missing. The data contain 260,000 or so clones, 88% of them singletons. What was sequenced was PBMCs. These receptors originate from a woman younger than 30 in good health and CMV-seronegative.

The V call is TRBV27, the J call TRBJ2-3; 8 bases map to TRBD2. V trimming: 5 bases; J trimming: 1 base; junction bases outside the gene matches: 11. Germline V gene sequence: CDR1 MNHEY, CDR2 SMNVEV (reference sequence). The CDR3 has 17 residues. Here the CDR3 reads CASSDGTRILGTDTQYF. The CDR3 DNA is TGTGCCAGCAGTGATGGGACTAGGATTCTGGGCACAGATACGCAGTATTTT.

The V and J genes are TRBV28 and TRBJ2-7; D not certain. CDR1 and CDR2 from the germline V gene are MDHEN and SYDVKM. Trimming took 5 bases from V and 0 from J, leaving 11 bases between them. The CDR3 runs to 14 residues. The CDR3: CASSPTPGSYEQYF. CDR3 coding DNA: TGTGCCAGCAGTCCGACACCCGGCTCCTACGAGCAGTACTTC.

The CDR3 region has the DNA TGTGCCAGCTCCCGGACTAGCGCGTCCTACGAGCAGTACTTC. Amino acids: CASSRTSASYEQYF. The V gene is TRBV18, the J gene TRBJ2-7; 9 bases match TRBD2. With V trimmed by 6 bases and J by 1 base, 4 bases remained unmatched. The V gene's germline CDR1 is KGHSH and CDR2 LQKENI. The CDR3 runs to 14 residues.

The V and J genes are TRBV28 and TRBJ1-2; the match to TRBD1 covers 7 bases. Germline V gives CDR1 MDHEN, CDR2 SYDVKM. V dropped 5 bases and J dropped 8; count of bases not matched to a gene: 14. There are 15 residues in the CDR3. CDR3 coding DNA: TGTGCCAGCAGTCTCTACGACGACAGGGTCGGCGGCTACACCTTC. Its protein is CASSLYDDRVGGYTF.

CDR3 in DNA: TGTGCCAGCAAACTAACCCGGACTAGCGGGCGGAGGGTGGAGCAGTTCTTC. As protein: CASKLTRTSGRRVEQFF. This chain joins TRBV25-1 and TRBJ2-1; TRBD2 matches at 11 bases. J gave up 10 bases and V 7 bases, and 18 bases lay outside the gene matches. The germline V gene encodes CDR1 MGHDK and CDR2 SYGVNS. The CDR3 has 17 amino acids.

V is TRBV9 and J is TRBJ2-7; TRBD2 matches 9 bases. The CDR3 covers 15 residues. Germline loops: CDR1 SGDLS, CDR2 YYNGEE. Trimming took 0 bases from V and 4 from J; bases not matched to a gene: 5. The CDR3 here is CASSVASGGSYEQYF. The CDR3 DNA is TGTGCCAGCAGCGTAGCAAGCGGGGGGAGTTACGAGCAGTACTTC.

The chain couples TRBV9 to TRBJ2-7, with a weak D call TRBD2 (6 bases). CDR1 and CDR2 (germline): SGDLS, YYNGEE. V was pared by 3 bases and J by 7 bases, with 20 bases between. This CDR3 is built from 15 residues. The CDR3 is CASSEYGLLEAEQYF. The CDR3 nucleotides are TGTGCCAGCAGCGAATATGGACTACTCGAGGCGGAGCAGTACTTC.

V is TRBV10-3 and J is TRBJ2-3; 11 bases map to TRBD2. CDR3 length: 15 amino acids. CDR1 is ENHRY, CDR2 SYGVKD, per germline. With 7 bases clipped from V and 3 bases from J, the junction kept 6 bases outside the gene matches. In DNA form, the CDR3 reads TGTGCCATCACCGATACTAGCGGGAGTACAGATACGCAGTATTTT. This sequence encodes CAITDTSGSTDTQYF.

This sequence joins TRBV15 and TRBJ1-6; no definite D call. With 0 bases removed from V and 13 bases from J, the gap between germline ends came to 10 bases. The CDR3 totals 13 residues. Looked up from germline, CDR1 is LNHNV and CDR2 is YYDKDF (reference sequence). CDR3 residues: CATSREVAPPLHF. CDR3 sequence (DNA): TGTGCCACCAGCAGAGAGGTGGCCCCTCCCCTCCACTTT.

A word on this clone: Different DNA sequences within this sample yield the same CDR3. The CDR3 sequence: CASSLRGANYGYTF. Here the CDR3 DNA reads TGCGCCAGCAGCTTGAGAGGAGCTAACTATGGCTACACCTTC. This rearrangement joins TRBV5-1 to TRBJ1-2, with D unclear. The V and J ends lost 1 base and 0 bases respectively, with 7 bases between them. Germline loops: CDR1 SGHRS, CDR2 YFSETQ. The CDR3 has 14 amino acids.

The chain has TRBV4-1 and TRBJ1-5; D ambiguous. The CDR3 contains 13 residues. The germline V gene has CDR1 MGHRA and CDR2 YSYEKL. The V end lost 4 bases, the J end lost 10 bases, and 14 bases lay between the germline ends. Here the CDR3 DNA reads TGCGCCAGCAGCCCACTTGAGCGAGGACCCCAGCATTTT. As protein: CASSPLERGPQHF.

The chain employs TRBV27 and TRBJ2-1, with D possibly being TRBD1 (6 bases). Trimming cost V 1 base and J 2 bases, with 12 bases left between them. The V gene's germline CDR1 is MNHEY and CDR2 SMNVEV (reference sequence). The CDR3 has 16 amino acids. This chain's CDR3 is CASSLYGTLTYNEQFF. The CDR3 DNA sequence: TGTGCCAGCAGTTTATATGGGACACTGACCTACAATGAGCAGTTCTTC.

The chain recombines TRBV2 with TRBJ2-7; possibly TRBD1 for D (5 bases). With 10 bases removed from V and 2 bases from J, the gap between germline ends came to 12 bases. CDR3 size: 12 residues. Germline assignment: CDR1 SNHLY and CDR2 FYNNEI. The CDR3 reads CATSKQAYEQYF. CDR3 nucleotide sequence: TGTGCCACATCAAAACAGGCCTACGAGCAGTACTTC.

The genes are TRBV20-1 and TRBJ1-1; 7 nucleotides align to TRBD1. Unmatched junction bases numbered 2, after V lost 6 bases and J lost 7 bases. Germline assignment: CDR1 DFQATT and CDR2 SNEGSKA (reference sequence). This CDR3 has 10 amino acids. DNA for the CDR3: TGCAGTGCAAACAGGGGTGAAGCTTTCTTT. This translates into CSANRGEAFF.

The chain links TRBV28 to TRBJ2-1; D not resolved. Germline CDR1 reads MDHEN; CDR2 reads SYDVKM. The CDR3 has 12 amino acids. V was trimmed by 3 bases and J by 6 bases, leaving 6 bases between them. CDR3 nucleotide sequence: TGTGCCAGCAGTTTGAGGCCCAATGAGCAGTTCTTC. It encodes CASSLRPNEQFF.

This clone was seen a few times. V and J are TRBV27 and TRBJ1-6, with TRBD1 identical over 7 bases. The CDR3 length is 13 residues. The germline CDR1 and CDR2 sequences are MNHEY and SMNVEV (reference sequence). The ends lost 6 bases at V and 7 bases at J; junction bases unmatched: 3. The CDR3 region has the DNA TGTGCCAGCAGGACAGGGCGGAATTCACCCCTCCACTTT. Amino acid sequence: CASRTGRNSPLHF.

This clone was counted once. The sample contains more than one DNA sequence encoding this CDR3. The chain couples TRBV5-1 to TRBJ1-4; 10 bases line up with TRBD1. The J segment lost 8 bases and the V segment lost 0 bases, leaving 1 base of the junction unmatched. CDR1 is SGHRS, CDR2 YFSETQ, per germline. This CDR3 is 14 amino acids long. CDR3 region: CASSLGTGGEKLFF. The CDR3 nucleotides are TGCGCCAGCAGCTTGGGGACAGGGGGGGAAAAACTGTTTTTT.

J is TRBJ1-2 and V is TRBV30; 8 nucleotides line up with TRBD1. Germline-derived CDR1 and CDR2 are GTSNPN and SVGIG (reference sequence). The CDR3 is 18 residues long. V dropped 3 bases and J dropped 0; count of bases not matched to a gene: 15. The DNA of the CDR3 is TGTGCCTGGAGGGTGGAACAGGGGGAACTATCCCCTAACTATGGCTACACCTTC. This encodes CAWRVEQGELSPNYGYTF.

This chain joins TRBV14 and TRBJ1-6, with D possibly TRBD1 on 6 matching bases. CDR3 length: 15 amino acids. V was trimmed by 1 base and J by 7 bases, leaving 11 bases between them. Germline V gene sequence: CDR1 SGHDN, CDR2 FVKESK. In nucleotides, the CDR3 is TGTGCCAGCAGCCAAGCCGACAGGAGAAATTCACCCCTCCACTTT. Encoded protein: CASSQADRRNSPLHF. The whole variable domain, remainder taken from reference TRBV14 and TRBJ1-6, is EAGVTQFPSHSVIEKGQTVTLRCDPISGHDNLYWYRRVMGKEIKFLLHFVKESKQDESGMPNNRFLAERTGGTYSTLKVQPAELEDSGVYFCASSQADRRNSPLHFGNGTRLTVT.

The V call is TRBV11-2, the J call TRBJ1-2; a weak D match, TRBD1 (5 bases). Trimming stripped 4 bases from V and 3 bases from J, with 24 bases between. Germline loops: CDR1 SGHAT, CDR2 FQNNGV. The CDR3 extends over 18 amino acids. CDR3 in amino acids: CASSSYRSGLRSDYGYTF. In nucleotides, the CDR3 is TGTGCCAGCAGCTCCTATAGATCGGGACTCCGGTCGGACTATGGCTACACCTTC.

The chain links TRBV14 to TRBJ1-5; D gene uncertain. Germline values: CDR1 SGHDN, CDR2 FVKESK. V gave up 1 base and J gave up 7 bases, with 8 bases separating them. The CDR3 contains 13 residues. CDR3 region: CASSQGVNQPQHF. DNA for the CDR3: TGTGCCAGCAGCCAAGGAGTTAACCAGCCCCAGCATTTT. Using reference TRBV14 and TRBJ1-5 for the parts outside the CDR3, the full variable domain is EAGVTQFPSHSVIEKGQTVTLRCDPISGHDNLYWYRRVMGKEIKFLLHFVKESKQDESGMPNNRFLAERTGGTYSTLKVQPAELEDSGVYFCASSQGVNQPQHFGDGTRLSIL.

The V gene is TRBV5-4, the J gene TRBJ2-1; 11 bases agree with TRBD2. The ends lost 0 bases at V and 7 bases at J; junction bases unmatched: 6. The germline V gene encodes CDR1 SGHNT and CDR2 YYREEE (reference sequence). CDR3 size: 16 residues. The CDR3: CASSLGGTSGFNEQFF. CDR3 nucleotide sequence: TGTGCCAGCAGCTTGGGGGGGACTAGCGGCTTTAATGAGCAGTTCTTC.

The chain employs TRBV5-6 and TRBJ1-2; 10 bases agree with TRBD1. Trimming at V came to 0 bases and at J to 5 bases, leaving 10 bases not matched to a gene. The CDR3 has 17 amino acids. Germline loops: CDR1 SGHDT, CDR2 YYEEEE. DNA for the CDR3: TGTGCCAGCAGCTTGGGCGACAGGGGGCGACTCGGTTATGGCTACACCTTC. It encodes CASSLGDRGRLGYGYTF. Combining the CDR3 with reference TRBV5-6 and TRBJ1-2 gives the whole variable domain DAGVTQSPTHLIKTRGQQVTLRCSPKSGHDTVSWYQQALGQGPQFIFQYYEEEERQRGNFPDRFSGHQFPNYSSELNVNALLLGDSALYLCASSLGDRGRLGYGYTFGSGTRLTVV.

The CDR3 is CASSQETWLGQGWTEAFF. In DNA form, the CDR3 reads TGTGCCAGCAGCCAAGAAACCTGGTTGGGACAGGGATGGACTGAAGCTTTCTTT. The gene calls are TRBV14 and TRBJ1-1; TRBD1 matches at 9 bases. This CDR3 is 18 amino acids long. V was clipped by 0 bases and J by 5 bases; unmatched bases: 13. Germline CDR1 reads SGHDN; CDR2 reads FVKESK.

The V and J genes are TRBV12-5 and TRBJ2-7; perhaps TRBD2 as D (6 bases). Trimming removed 6 bases from V and 3 bases from J, with 12 bases in between. The CDR3 totals 13 residues. Germline V gives CDR1 LGHNT, CDR2 FRNRAP. The CDR3 region is CASGGSLGYEQYF. DNA for the CDR3: TGTGCTAGTGGCGGGAGCCTTGGCTACGAGCAGTACTTC.

This chain uses TRBV5-1 with TRBJ2-1; weak D call: TRBD2 (5 bases). Germline lookup yields CDR1 SGHRS and CDR2 YFSETQ. The CDR3 contains 16 residues. Trimming pared 3 bases from V and 3 bases from J, leaving 16 bases between. The CDR3 region has the DNA TGCGCCAGCAGCTCCGTTACGGGGAGACGCTACAATGAGCAGTTCTTC. Translating gives CASSSVTGRRYNEQFF.

The chain joins TRBV5-1 to TRBJ2-7; 8 bases agree with TRBD1. J was trimmed by 2 bases and V by 0 bases; bases with no gene match: 1. Germline V lookup: CDR1 SGHRS, CDR2 YFSETQ. The CDR3 contains 14 residues. Here the CDR3 reads CASSLGTGTYEQYF. DNA of the CDR3: TGCGCCAGCAGCTTGGGGACAGGGACCTACGAGCAGTACTTC.

This sequence joins TRBV5-4 and TRBJ2-1; 13 bases align to TRBD2. V shed 3 bases, J shed 6 bases, and the junction held 6 bases outside the gene matches. The V gene's germline CDR1 is SGHNT and CDR2 YYREEE (reference sequence). CDR3 length: 16 residues. The CDR3 coding sequence is TGTGCCAGCAGCTCCGGACTAGCGGGAGTGGGCAATGAGCAGTTCTTC. Its translation: CASSSGLAGVGNEQFF.

The chain has TRBV4-1 and TRBJ2-7; 7 bases are a match to TRBD2. Germline loops: CDR1 MGHRA, CDR2 YSYEKL. The CDR3 is 15 amino acids. With V trimmed by 0 bases and J by 3 bases, 5 bases remained unmatched. The CDR3 here is CASSQDPGGLYEQYF. Here the CDR3 DNA reads TGCGCCAGCAGCCAAGATCCGGGGGGACTCTACGAGCAGTACTTC.